Detailed here is one T cell receptor beta chain. The data belong to a study of blood T cell repertoires in COVID-19. For the study at large: Acute and convalescent COVID-19 samples came from the United States, Italy and Spain. Nucleic acid was either cDNA or gDNA, and it came from T cells, B-cell-depleted T cells, or PBMCs.

The germline V and J ends were trimmed by 6 bases and 0 bases, with 26 bases remaining between them. This CDR3 is 19 amino acids long. CDR1 and CDR2 (germline): MNHEY, SMNVEV (reference sequence). Some clones are missing from TCRdb's copy, which holds only in-frame ones; the method was immunoSEQ multiplex PCR. The sample holds some 180,000 clones, nearly 90% seen once. This chain links TRBV27 with TRBJ1-1; a weak D match, TRBD1 (6 bases). The TCR comes from a man in his sixties with active or convalescent COVID-19. The source material was peripheral blood. CDR3: CASRPPTTGTLYLNTEAFF. In DNA form, the CDR3 reads TGTGCCAGCAGGCCTCCAACAACCGGGACACTTTACTTGAACACTGAAGCTTTCTTT.